This entry lists 21 T cell receptor beta chains sequenced from one sample in a study of vaccination effects on CD4 cells after COVID-19. TCRdb's copy holds only in-frame clones and misses some; the assay was immunoSEQ multiplex PCR. This table has approximately 54,000 clones, approximately 79% appearing once. Under the ViraFEST assay, PBMC were stimulated with viral peptide pools so that antigen-specific CD4+ T cells expanded. Sequencing was performed afterwards. After more than 9 days in culture, the CD4+ T cells were isolated. What these receptors recognize is not known. Specimen: CD4+ T cells from PBMCs cultured with HCoV-229E spike peptides, collected before COVID-19 vaccination. These receptors all come from a human donor who received a COVID-19 vaccine.

The chain combines TRBV19 with TRBJ2-2; TRBD1 matches at 7 bases. This CDR3 is built from 15 residues. The trim removed 11 bases at V and 2 bases at J, leaving 11 bases unmatched. Germline CDR1 is LNHDA and CDR2 is SQIVND (reference sequence). The CDR3 loop reads CAGHRGQINTGELFF. The CDR3 DNA is TGTGCCGGTCACAGGGGCCAAATTAACACCGGGGAGCTGTTTTTT.

The chain couples TRBV14 to TRBJ2-1; D ambiguous. The germline V gene encodes CDR1 SGHDN and CDR2 FVKESK. The V end was cut by 3 bases, the J end by 7 bases, with 10 bases between. There are 13 residues in the CDR3. The CDR3 reads CASSQRSSNEQFF. The CDR3, as DNA: TGTGCCAGCAGCCAGAGATCCTCTAATGAGCAGTTCTTC.

The chain has TRBV9 and TRBJ1-1; D is ambiguous. The CDR3 has 14 amino acids. Trimming took off 0 bases at V and 5 bases at J, with 11 bases between the two ends. CDR1 is SGDLS and CDR2 is YYNGEE in the germline V gene. In DNA, the CDR3 is TGTGCCAGCAGCGTAGCGGATCGGTGGACTGAAGCTTTCTTT. It encodes CASSVADRWTEAFF.

The chain couples TRBV24-1 to TRBJ2-5, with 12 bases aligning to TRBD1. The germline V gene encodes CDR1 KGHDR and CDR2 SFDVKD. V gave up 3 bases and J gave up 5 bases; unmatched junction bases: 6. This CDR3 has 16 residues. As DNA, the CDR3 is TGTGCCACCAGTGATGCGGGGACAGGGGGCTTGGAGACCCAGTACTTC. This translates into CATSDAGTGGLETQYF.

The CDR3, as DNA: TGTGCCAGCAGCTTGGTCCCACTCTCTGGGGCCAACGTCCTGACTTTC. This encodes CASSLVPLSGANVLTF. V usage is TRBV5-5 and J usage is TRBJ2-6; D remains ambiguous. CDR1 and CDR2 (germline): SGHKS, YYEKEE (reference sequence). With 0 bases removed from V and 0 bases from J, the gap between germline ends came to 7 bases. The CDR3 is 16 amino acids.

This clone was detected a few times. The gene calls are TRBV6-1 and TRBJ1-6; D call uncertain. The CDR3 has 14 amino acids. CDR1 and CDR2 from the germline V gene are MNHNS and SASEGT. Trimming took off 3 bases at V and 8 bases at J, with 11 bases between the two ends. DNA of the CDR3: TGTGCCAGCAGTGATGACATTTTCGATTCACCCCTCCACTTT. This sequence encodes CASSDDIFDSPLHF.

The chain recombines TRBV27 with TRBJ2-7; D might be TRBD2 (5 bases). The CDR3 runs to 13 residues. V was shortened by 2 bases and J by 6 bases, with 11 bases between the two germline ends. Germline V CDR1 and CDR2: MNHEY, SMNVEV (reference sequence). The CDR3, as DNA: TGTGCCAGCAGTTTAACGGGGTCTGCCGAGCAGTACGTC. Amino acid sequence: CASSLTGSAEQYV.

The V gene is TRBV4-3, the J gene TRBJ2-3, with 7 bases that match TRBD1. V shed 5 bases, J shed 4 bases, and the junction held 3 bases outside the gene matches. CDR1 and CDR2 from the germline V gene are LGHNA and YSLEER. The CDR3 loop spans 13 amino acids. In nucleotides, the CDR3 is TGCGCCAGCAGCTTACAGGGGTCAGATACGCAGTATTTT. This codes for CASSLQGSDTQYF.

This clone was seen once. V usage is TRBV5-1 and J usage is TRBJ2-7; a possible D gene is TRBD1 (7 bases). The CDR3 consists of 13 residues. The germline V gene encodes CDR1 SGHRS and CDR2 YFSETQ. The V gene lost 4 bases and the J gene lost 6 bases, with 14 bases spanning the gap. CDR3 sequence: CASSQGGSAEQYV. The CDR3, as DNA: TGCGCCAGCAGCCAGGGGGGTTCGGCCGAGCAGTACGTC.

The V and J genes are TRBV5-5 and TRBJ1-3; weak D call: TRBD1 (5 bases). The CDR3 covers 19 residues. The V end was cut by 0 bases, the J end by 0 bases, with 19 bases between. Germline V gene lookup returns CDR1 SGHKS and CDR2 YYEKEE (reference sequence). CDR3 in amino acids: CASSLEVYATADSGNTIYF. CDR3 nucleotides: TGTGCCAGCAGCTTGGAGGTGTACGCGACAGCCGACTCTGGAAACACCATATATTTT. Together with reference TRBV5-5 and TRBJ1-3, the CDR3 gives the full variable domain: DAGVTQSPTHLIKTRGQQVTLRCSPISGHKSVSWYQQVLGQGPQFIFQYYEKEERGRGNFPDRFSARQFPNYSSELNVNALLLGDSALYLCASSLEVYATADSGNTIYFGEGSWLTVV.

This chain connects TRBV5-5 to TRBJ2-5; no reliable D call. The V and J ends lost 9 bases and 5 bases respectively, with 20 bases between them. The CDR3 contains 14 residues. From germline, CDR1 is SGHKS and CDR2 YYEKEE (reference sequence). The CDR3 DNA is TGTGCCAACCCACGGGTTCGAAATACGGAGACCCAGTACTTC. Translation gives CANPRVRNTETQYF.

V is TRBV6-6 and J is TRBJ1-5; D remains unclear. V was shortened by 0 bases and J by 0 bases, with 9 bases between the two germline ends. This CDR3 region has 16 residues. Germline CDR1 reads MNHNY; CDR2 reads SVGAGI (reference sequence). The CDR3 sequence: CASSYSARNSNQPQHF. In nucleotides, the CDR3 is TGTGCCAGCAGTTACTCGGCGCGGAATAGCAATCAGCCCCAGCATTTT.

V gene TRBV30 combines with J gene TRBJ2-5; a possible D gene is TRBD1 (6 bases). V was pared by 0 bases and J by 4 bases, with 21 bases between. CDR3 length equals 17 residues. Germline V gives CDR1 GTSNPN, CDR2 SVGIG (reference sequence). This CDR3 is CAWSVRRLGAGRETQYF. Written as DNA, the CDR3 is TGTGCCTGGAGTGTACGGCGCTTGGGGGCCGGCCGAGAGACCCAGTACTTC.

This chain uses TRBV6-4 with TRBJ1-1; a possible D gene is TRBD1 (6 bases). Per germline, CDR1 MRHNA and CDR2 SNTAGT. Trimming removed 7 bases at V and 0 bases at J, with 15 bases between. This CDR3 is built from 15 residues. The CDR3 DNA sequence: TGTGCCAGCAAGACCAGGGACACGTTGAACACTGAAGCTTTCTTT. It translates to CASKTRDTLNTEAFF.

The CDR3 sequence is CASSEAWRKSYNEQFF. CDR3 bases: TGTGCCAGCAGTGAAGCGTGGCGGAAGTCTTACAATGAGCAGTTCTTC. The chain recombines TRBV6-1 with TRBJ2-1; D not resolved. The CDR3 covers 16 residues. Germline CDR1 and CDR2: MNHNS and SASEGT. With 0 bases removed from V and 4 bases from J, the gap between germline ends came to 13 bases.

The CDR3 sequence is CASSRTEINQPQHF. As DNA, the CDR3 is TGTGCCAGCAGCCGGACAGAGATCAATCAGCCCCAGCATTTT. The chain employs TRBV7-2 and TRBJ1-5; perhaps TRBD1 as D (6 bases). This CDR3 is 14 amino acids long. The germline V gene has CDR1 SGHTA and CDR2 FQGNSA. V shed 5 bases and J shed 3 bases, with 11 bases lying between them.

The CDR3 loop reads CASSSRGAGNQPQHF. The CDR3 DNA reads TGTGCCAGCAGCTCCAGAGGGGCTGGCAATCAGCCCCAGCATTTT. This chain links TRBV7-2 with TRBJ1-5; D is perhaps TRBD1 (5 bases). This CDR3 has 15 residues. Between the trimmed V and J ends, which lost 4 bases and 2 bases, there was a span of 12 bases. Per germline, CDR1 SGHTA and CDR2 FQGNSA.

The table lists this clone with a few counts. V usage is TRBV5-1 and J usage is TRBJ2-7; 9 bases match TRBD1. In germline, CDR1 is SGHRS, CDR2 YFSETQ. The CDR3 has 15 amino acids. J was trimmed by 2 bases and V by 4 bases; bases with no gene match: 7. CDR3 region: CASSPGQGSTYEQYV. The CDR3 DNA sequence: TGCGCCAGCAGCCCGGGACAGGGTAGCACCTACGAGCAGTACGTC.

The chain has TRBV19 and TRBJ1-3, with no clear D. This CDR3 region has 15 residues. Germline loops: CDR1 LNHDA, CDR2 SQIVND (reference sequence). Trimming removed 0 bases at V and 0 bases at J, with 6 bases between. CDR3 residues: CASSIDGDSGNTIYF. CDR3 DNA: TGTGCCAGTAGTATAGACGGAGACTCTGGAAACACCATATATTTT.

On this clone itself: It is likely a read error, because the conserved phenylalanine at the end of the CDR3 is missing. In DNA form, the CDR3 reads TGTGCCAGCAGCTTAGGGTCGGGGGGCACAGATACGCAGTATTCT. Amino acid sequence: CASSLGSGGTDTQYS. This chain connects TRBV7-9 to TRBJ2-3, with a weak D call TRBD2 (6 bases). Germline V lookup: CDR1 SEHNR, CDR2 FQNEAQ (reference sequence). V lost 1 base to trimming and J lost 1 base, with 9 bases between them. CDR3 size: 15 residues.

The chain is built from TRBV6-5 and TRBJ2-1, with D possibly being TRBD2 (6 bases). This CDR3 is built from 15 residues. The V gene's germline CDR1 is MNHEY and CDR2 SVGAGI. Between the trimmed V and J ends, which lost 6 bases and 0 bases, there was a span of 12 bases. The CDR3 loop reads CASSLAENSYNEQFF. The CDR3 DNA reads as TGTGCCAGCAGCTTAGCGGAAAACTCCTACAATGAGCAGTTCTTC.